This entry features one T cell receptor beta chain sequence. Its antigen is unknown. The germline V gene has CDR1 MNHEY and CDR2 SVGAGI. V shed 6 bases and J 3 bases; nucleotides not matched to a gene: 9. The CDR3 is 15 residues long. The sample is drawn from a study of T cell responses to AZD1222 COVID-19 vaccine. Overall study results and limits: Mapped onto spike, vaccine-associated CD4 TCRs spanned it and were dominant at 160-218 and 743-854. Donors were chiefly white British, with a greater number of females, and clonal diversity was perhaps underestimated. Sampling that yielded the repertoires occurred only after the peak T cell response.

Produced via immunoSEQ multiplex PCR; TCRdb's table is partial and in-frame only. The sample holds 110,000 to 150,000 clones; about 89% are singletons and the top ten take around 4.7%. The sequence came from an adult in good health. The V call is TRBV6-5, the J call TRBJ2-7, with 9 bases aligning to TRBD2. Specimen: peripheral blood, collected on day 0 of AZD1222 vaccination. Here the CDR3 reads CASSRLAGDYYEQYF. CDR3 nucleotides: TGTGCCAGCAGCCGGTTAGCGGGAGACTACTACGAGCAGTACTTC.